This entry is about one TCR beta chain. This entry belongs to a study of shared T cell receptors in the human thymus. This CDR3 contains 13 residues. V lost 1 base, J lost 7 bases, and 10 bases lay in between. Per the germline V gene, CDR1 is SGHAT and CDR2 is FQNNGV. Produced via immunoSEQ multiplex PCR; TCRdb's table is partial and in-frame only. The sample yields about 540,000 clones, 78% seen once. These sequences were also reported in another study, on human thymus T cells. That study adds: Corrective cardiac operations yielded the resected thymus tissue. V and J genes seemed to be used with bias in thymic and blood repertoires.

Sequencing used thymocytes. The chain couples TRBV11-2 to TRBJ1-1; D unclear. This receptor was taken from a boy under two years old with a congenital heart defect. The CDR3: CASSLGRAGEAFF. DNA for the CDR3: TGTGCCAGCAGCTTAGGGAGGGCGGGTGAAGCTTTCTTT. Supplemented by reference TRBV11-2 and TRBJ1-1, the full variable domain reads EAGVAQSPRYKIIEKRQSVAFWCNPISGHATLYWYQQILGQGPKLLIQFQNNGVVDDSQLPKDRFSAERLKGVDSTLKIQPAKLEDSAVYLCASSLGRAGEAFFGQGTRLTVV.